This T cell receptor (beta chain) is drawn from a study of CD8 T cells in ankylosing spondylitis. This clonotype has at least ten counts. 5'-RACE, quantitative and with molecular barcodes, yielded the TCR beta libraries. TCRdb recomputed calls from the 5' RACE reads with MiXCR, one row per CDR3 protein. The sample shows nearly 25,000 distinct CDR3 sequences, around 17% of them seen only once. The CDR3 has 14 amino acids. The V end lost 1 base, the J end lost 3 bases, and 10 bases lay between the germline ends. Sequenced sample: blood. The clonotype originates from a male donor with ankylosing spondylitis or in good health (not recorded which). This sequence joins TRBV12-3 or TRBV12-4 and TRBJ2-7, with a tentative D call TRBD1 (6 bases). The CDR3, as DNA: TGTGCCAGCAGTTTAGACGGACAGTACTACGAGCAGTACTTC. Protein sequence: CASSLDGQYYEQYF.